This TCR beta chain was obtained from a study of blood T cell repertoires in COVID-19. Per the study methods: Reference gene primer amplification in the assay estimated nucleated cell counts. Assay used: immunoSEQ multiplex PCR; TCRdb lists only in-frame clones, some missing. V and J calls and clone size are as listed in that table; D and trimming were resolved from the DNA. The sample records about 190,000 clones, roughly 87% being singletons. The count of this clone is one. With V trimmed by 8 bases and J by 5 bases, 8 bases remained unmatched. CDR3 length equals 13 residues. Germline values: CDR1 MNHEY, CDR2 SVGAGI.

The sequence was collected from a man aged 55 to 70 with active or convalescent COVID-19. The sequenced material came from peripheral blood. This chain uses TRBV6-5 with TRBJ2-7, with 8 bases fitting TRBD2. CDR3 loop: CASYRLASHEQYF. The CDR3 bases are TGTGCCAGCTATAGACTAGCGTCCCACGAGCAGTACTTC.